In this sample, the clone carrying this T cell receptor (beta chain) turned up a few times. Its specificity is unknown. CDR3 length: 15 amino acids. The germline V gene encodes CDR1 MNHEY and CDR2 SVGAGI. V gave up 5 bases and J gave up 7 bases; unmatched junction bases: 8. These data belong to a study of cytomegalovirus exposure and HLA in healthy donors. Researchers ran the PCR with 60 Vbeta and 13 Jbeta primers. Assay used: immunoSEQ multiplex PCR; TCRdb lists only in-frame clones, some missing. The table shows under 130,000 clones, with around 15% occurring only once. General study findings and limits: Near-uniform donor sequencing depth was presumed by presence/absence analyses. Researchers reported that a few CMV-associated chains were confirmed in vitro as CMV antigen-specific. A later analysis appeared to link common viral pathogens to several of the most significant clusters.

This clonotype was sampled from a female donor in good health and CMV-seronegative. Source material: PBMCs. The chain uses TRBV6-5 and TRBJ2-7; 13 positions agree with TRBD2. The CDR3 DNA follows: TGTGCCAGCAGTCAGACGGGACTAGCGGGAAGTGAGCAGTACTTC. Its translation is CASSQTGLAGSEQYF.